This T cell receptor (beta chain) was retrieved from a study of T-cell memory formation after mild COVID-19. As for the study in general: Largely donor-specific sequence clusters came from a couple of donors.

The V gene's germline CDR1 is MNHNY and CDR2 SVGAGI (reference sequence). This CDR3 region has 19 residues. V shed 4 bases and J 0 bases; nucleotides not matched to a gene: 15. Note on this clonotype: Its antigen is currently unknown.

Overall study results and limits: Clones contracting across day 15 to 85 had a balanced CD4/CD8 profile; later expanding clones leaned CD4+.

TCRdb reanalysed the 5' RACE reads using MiXCR and keeps one entry per CDR3 protein. Of 350,000 or so distinct CDR3 sequences in the sample, about 20% were seen once. The chain couples TRBV6-6 to TRBJ1-2; 9 positions agree with TRBD1. The clonotype was recovered from a man in his late teens or twenties who had mild COVID-19 (a few samples of this study predate the infection). Cell type and time point are not known. Specimen: PBMCs or a T cell subset sorted from them (not recorded which). The CDR3 here is CASSSVPGQGIQANYGYTF. Written as DNA, the CDR3 is TGTGCCAGCAGTTCAGTCCCGGGACAGGGAATACAAGCTAACTATGGCTACACCTTC.